The 14 T cell receptor beta chains below were found in one sample sequenced in a study of cytomegalovirus exposure and HLA in healthy donors. Assay: immunoSEQ multiplex PCR; the TCRdb copy retains only in-frame clones and omits some. The profile shows under 80,000 clones, roughly 90% of them singletons. The sequencing input was PBMCs. The receptors stem from a young woman in good health and CMV-seronegative.

This clone was picked up a small number of times. This chain uses TRBV19 with TRBJ1-5; 9 positions match TRBD1. The V and J ends lost 1 base and 5 bases, in that order; junction bases with no gene match: 3. CDR1 LNHDA and CDR2 SQIVND come from the germline V gene (reference sequence). The CDR3 spans 15 residues. CDR3 sequence (DNA): TGTGCCAGTAGTATAGCAGGGGACAGGGATCAGCCCCAGCATTTT. The encoded protein is CASSIAGDRDQPQHF. Complete variable domain (other parts from reference TRBV19 and TRBJ1-5): DGGITQSPKYLFRKEGQNVTLSCEQNLNHDAMYWYRQDPGQGLRLIYYSQIVNDFQKGDIAEGYSVSREKKESFPLTVTSAQKNPTAFYLCASSIAGDRDQPQHFGDGTRLSIL.

V and J are TRBV19 and TRBJ1-1, with a weak D call TRBD1 (6 bases). CDR1 LNHDA and CDR2 SQIVND come from the germline V gene (reference sequence). The CDR3 spans 15 residues. Deletions cut 5 bases from V and 3 bases from J, with 16 bases between. CDR3 coding DNA: TGTGCCAGTAGTCCGGGGGGCGATGGAGACACTGAAGCTTTCTTT. It codes for CASSPGGDGDTEAFF.

This chain links TRBV10-3 with TRBJ2-2; the D is unclear. Germline V gene data show CDR1 as ENHRY and CDR2 as SYGVKD. The V and J ends lost 4 bases and 0 bases respectively, with 6 bases between them. The CDR3 totals 14 residues. For the CDR3, the DNA is TGTGCCATCAGTGTAGTGTCGAACACCGGGGAGCTGTTTTTT. Its protein product is CAISVVSNTGELFF.

This chain joins TRBV5-1 and TRBJ2-2, with 9 nucleotides matching TRBD1. This CDR3 is 16 amino acids long. Germline V lookup: CDR1 SGHRS, CDR2 YFSETQ. After removal of 5 bases from V and 4 bases from J, the junction contained 9 bases not matched to a gene. The CDR3 reads CASRDTGTGLTGELFF. In DNA, the CDR3 is TGCGCCAGCAGAGATACCGGGACAGGGCTCACCGGGGAGCTGTTTTTT. Full variable domain (outside the CDR3, taken from reference TRBV5-1 and TRBJ2-2): KAGVTQTPRYLIKTRGQQVTLSCSPISGHRSVSWYQQTPGQGLQFLFEYFSETQRNKGNFPGRFSGRQFSNSRSEMNVSTLELGDSALYLCASRDTGTGLTGELFFGEGSRLTVL.

This clone appeared once. This chain connects TRBV28 to TRBJ1-4; D is perhaps TRBD1 (5 bases). V was trimmed by 3 bases and J by 5 bases, leaving 13 bases between them. This CDR3 has 15 residues. CDR1 MDHEN and CDR2 SYDVKM come from the germline V gene. The CDR3 region has the DNA TGTGCCAGCAGTTTGGAGCGCGGGGCGAATGAAAAACTGTTTTTT. Protein: CASSLERGANEKLFF.

The rearrangement joins TRBV6-1 to TRBJ2-2; a possible D gene is TRBD1 (5 bases). The CDR3 sequence is 13 residues long. V lost 11 bases and J 3 bases, leaving 13 bases between the germline ends. Looked up from germline, CDR1 is MNHNS and CDR2 is SASEGT. The CDR3 spells CAAQDTDTGELFF. The CDR3 region has the DNA TGTGCCGCGCAGGACACGGACACCGGGGAGCTGTTTTTT.

This chain connects TRBV29-1 to TRBJ1-2; D is unclear. V gave up 3 bases and J gave up 4 bases, with 9 bases separating them. This CDR3 has 12 amino acids. Looked up from germline, CDR1 is SQVTM and CDR2 is ANQGSEA. The CDR3 nucleotides are TGCAGCGTTGAGGTGGGCGCCTATGGCTACACCTTC. Amino acids: CSVEVGAYGYTF.

The V call is TRBV9, the J call TRBJ1-3; D remains unclear. Germline CDR1 SGDLS, CDR2 YYNGEE. Trimming removed 4 bases from V and 0 bases from J, with 14 bases in between. The CDR3 extends over 16 amino acids. CDR3 residues: CASSQMAQYSGNTIYF. CDR3 nucleotides: TGTGCCAGCAGCCAGATGGCACAGTACTCTGGAAACACCATATATTTT.

The CDR3 region has the DNA TGTGCCAGTAGGCTCCAGGGCCCTAGCAATCAGCCCCAGCATTTT. Protein sequence: CASRLQGPSNQPQHF. This chain uses TRBV19 with TRBJ1-5; maybe TRBD1 (5 bases). From germline, CDR1 is LNHDA and CDR2 SQIVND (reference sequence). Trimming took off 6 bases at V and 0 bases at J, with 12 bases between the two ends. The CDR3 has 15 residues.

The chain employs TRBV5-5 and TRBJ1-4, with D unclear. The CDR3 totals 14 residues. Trimming pared 0 bases from V and 7 bases from J, leaving 10 bases between. Germline lookup yields CDR1 SGHKS and CDR2 YYEKEE (reference sequence). This CDR3 is CASSLGRVGEKLFF. The CDR3 DNA reads TGTGCCAGCAGCTTGGGGCGGGTGGGTGAAAAACTGTTTTTT. Variable domain in full (rest from reference TRBV5-5 and TRBJ1-4): DAGVTQSPTHLIKTRGQQVTLRCSPISGHKSVSWYQQVLGQGPQFIFQYYEKEERGRGNFPDRFSARQFPNYSSELNVNALLLGDSALYLCASSLGRVGEKLFFGSGTQLSVL.

This chain uses TRBV5-4 with TRBJ1-1; D is perhaps TRBD1 (5 bases). Germline V gives CDR1 SGHNT, CDR2 YYREEE (reference sequence). The CDR3 consists of 14 residues. Trimming took off 0 bases at V and 4 bases at J, with 10 bases between the two ends. CDR3 residues: CASSLAGGSTEAFF. CDR3 nucleotide sequence: TGTGCCAGCAGCTTGGCGGGGGGGAGCACTGAAGCTTTCTTT.

The chain combines TRBV6-5 with TRBJ2-7; weak D call: TRBD2 (7 bases). Trimming cost V 5 bases and J 5 bases, with 16 bases left between them. From germline, CDR1 is MNHEY and CDR2 SVGAGI. The CDR3 contains 14 residues. In DNA form, the CDR3 reads TGTGCCAGCAGTGAGAGGGGGGGCCTAAACGAGCAGTACTTC. The encoded protein is CASSERGGLNEQYF.

This sequence joins TRBV5-4 and TRBJ2-1; TRBD2 matches at 9 bases. CDR1 is SGHNT and CDR2 is YYREEE in the germline V gene (reference sequence). The trim removed 3 bases at V and 1 base at J, leaving 11 bases unmatched. The CDR3 totals 18 residues. The CDR3 is CASSSSAGGPQSYNEQFF. CDR3 in DNA: TGTGCCAGCAGCTCCTCGGCGGGGGGGCCCCAATCCTACAATGAGCAGTTCTTC.

This chain links TRBV6-8 with TRBJ2-7; a possible D gene is TRBD2 (5 bases). CDR1 MNHGY and CDR2 SAAAGT come from the germline V gene. Deletions cut 11 bases from V and 3 bases from J, with 8 bases between. The length of the CDR3 is 10 residues. The CDR3 here is CACGLYEQYF. The CDR3 DNA sequence: TGTGCCTGCGGACTCTACGAGCAGTACTTC.